This TCR beta chain was recovered during a study of regulatory T cells in long-lasting Graves disease. Overall study findings and caveats: Persistent disease samples used TRBV28, TRBJ1-2 and TRBJ2-5 preferentially. Persistent-disease Graves' patients showed less TCR diversity than new cases.

With regard to this clonotype: Antigen unknown.

The CDR3 covers 12 residues. Germline loops: CDR1 DFQATT, CDR2 SNEGSKA (reference sequence). V shed 6 bases, J shed 9 bases, and the junction held 10 bases outside the gene matches. Libraries of TCR beta came from iRepertoire HTBI primers plus Arm-PCR of CDR3 regions. MiXCR was run by TCRdb on the multiplex PCR reads, yielding one entry per CDR3 protein. The sample lists about 310,000 distinct CDR3 sequences, roughly a fifth occurring once. Time point given: persistent/refractory GD, antithyroid drugs over 5 years with positive TRAb. PBMCs provided the RNA from which the TCR library was made. This chain links TRBV20-1 with TRBJ1-2, with TRBD1 identical over 7 bases. The sequence came from a female donor with Graves disease. The specimen was peripheral blood mononuclear cells (PBMCs), collected when the disease was refractory, from a patient treated with antithyroid drugs. The CDR3 reads CSATGDRPRYTF. For the CDR3, the DNA is TGCAGTGCCACCGGGGACAGACCACGCTACACCTTC.